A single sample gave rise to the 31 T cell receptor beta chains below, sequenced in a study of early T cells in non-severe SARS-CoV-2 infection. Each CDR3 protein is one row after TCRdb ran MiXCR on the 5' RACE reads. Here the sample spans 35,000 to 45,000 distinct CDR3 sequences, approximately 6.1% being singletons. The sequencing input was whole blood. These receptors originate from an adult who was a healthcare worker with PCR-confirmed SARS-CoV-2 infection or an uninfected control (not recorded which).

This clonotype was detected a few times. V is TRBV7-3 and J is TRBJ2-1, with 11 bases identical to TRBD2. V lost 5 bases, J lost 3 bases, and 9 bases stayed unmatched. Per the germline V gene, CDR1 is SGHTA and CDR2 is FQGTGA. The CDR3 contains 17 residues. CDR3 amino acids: CASSQRGTSGIYNEQFF. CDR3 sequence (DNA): TGTGCCAGCAGCCAACGAGGGACTAGCGGCATCTACAATGAGCAGTTCTTC.

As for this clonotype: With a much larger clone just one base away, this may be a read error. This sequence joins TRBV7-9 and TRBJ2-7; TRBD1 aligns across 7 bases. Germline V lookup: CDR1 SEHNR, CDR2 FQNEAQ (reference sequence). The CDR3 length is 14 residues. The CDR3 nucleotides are TGTGCCGGCAGCTTAGGGACAGTCTCCTACGAGCAGTACTTC. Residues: CAGSLGTVSYEQYF.

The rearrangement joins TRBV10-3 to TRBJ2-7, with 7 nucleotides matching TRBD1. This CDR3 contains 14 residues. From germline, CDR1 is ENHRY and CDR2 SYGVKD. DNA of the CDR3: TGTGCATCACCAAAGGACAGGATCTCCTACGAGCAGTACTTC. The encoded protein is CASPKDRISYEQYF.

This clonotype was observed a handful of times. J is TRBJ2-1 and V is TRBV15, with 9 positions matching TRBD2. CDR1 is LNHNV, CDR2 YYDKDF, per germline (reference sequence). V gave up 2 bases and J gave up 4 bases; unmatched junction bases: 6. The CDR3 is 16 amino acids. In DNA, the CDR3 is TGTGCCACCAGCAGATCACTAGCGGGCGAATACAATGAGCAGTTCTTC. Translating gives CATSRSLAGEYNEQFF.

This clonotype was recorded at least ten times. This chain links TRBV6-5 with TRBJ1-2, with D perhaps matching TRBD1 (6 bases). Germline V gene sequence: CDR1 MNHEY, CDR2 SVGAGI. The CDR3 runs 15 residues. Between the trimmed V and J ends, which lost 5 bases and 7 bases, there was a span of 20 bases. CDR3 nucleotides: TGTGCCAGCAGTATAAACAGGGACCTGGCTGCTGGCTACACCTTC. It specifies CASSINRDLAAGYTF.

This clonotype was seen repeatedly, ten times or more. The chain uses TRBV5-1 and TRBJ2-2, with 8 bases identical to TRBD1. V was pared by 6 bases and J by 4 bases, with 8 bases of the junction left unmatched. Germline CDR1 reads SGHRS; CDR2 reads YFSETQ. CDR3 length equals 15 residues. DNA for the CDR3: TGCGCCAGCACCGGACAGGGCCATGTCACCGGGGAGCTGTTTTTT. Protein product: CASTGQGHVTGELFF.

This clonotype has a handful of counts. The CDR3 region has the DNA TGTGCCAGCAGCATAGGGACTAGCGGGGGGCCGAACACCGGGGAGCTGTTTTTT. Translation: CASSIGTSGGPNTGELFF. The rearrangement joins TRBV7-6 to TRBJ2-2; TRBD2 matches 15 bases. The germline V gene has CDR1 SGHVS and CDR2 FNYEAQ. The J segment lost 0 bases and the V segment lost 5 bases, leaving 4 bases of the junction unmatched. The CDR3 totals 18 residues.

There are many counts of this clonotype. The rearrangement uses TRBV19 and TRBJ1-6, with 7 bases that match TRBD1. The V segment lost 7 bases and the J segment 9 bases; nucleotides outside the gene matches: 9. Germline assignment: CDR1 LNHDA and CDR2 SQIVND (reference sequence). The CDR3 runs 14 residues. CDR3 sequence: CASTDGQAPSPLHF. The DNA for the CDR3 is TGTGCCAGTACCGACGGACAGGCCCCTTCACCCCTCCACTTT.

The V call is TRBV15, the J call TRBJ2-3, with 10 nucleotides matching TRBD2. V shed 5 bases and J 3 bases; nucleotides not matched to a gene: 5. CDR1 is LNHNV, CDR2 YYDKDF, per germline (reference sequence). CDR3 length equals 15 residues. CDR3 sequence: CATSGTGLATDTQYF. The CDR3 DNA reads TGTGCCACCAGCGGTACGGGACTAGCGACAGATACGCAGTATTTT.

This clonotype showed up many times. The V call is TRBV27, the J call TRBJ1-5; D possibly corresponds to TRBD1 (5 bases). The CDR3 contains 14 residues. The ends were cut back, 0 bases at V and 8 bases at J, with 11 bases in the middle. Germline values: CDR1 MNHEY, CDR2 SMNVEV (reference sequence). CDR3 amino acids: CASSLSTGGKPQHF. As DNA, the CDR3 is TGTGCCAGCAGTTTATCTACAGGAGGGAAGCCCCAGCATTTT.

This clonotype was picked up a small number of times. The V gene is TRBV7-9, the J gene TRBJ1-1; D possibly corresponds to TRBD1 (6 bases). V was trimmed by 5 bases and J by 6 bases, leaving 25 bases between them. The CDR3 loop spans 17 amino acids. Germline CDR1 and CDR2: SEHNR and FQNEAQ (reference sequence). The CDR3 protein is CASSRIYEAGRGAEAFF. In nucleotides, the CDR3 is TGTGCCAGCAGCCGAATCTATGAGGCGGGGAGGGGGGCTGAAGCTTTCTTT.

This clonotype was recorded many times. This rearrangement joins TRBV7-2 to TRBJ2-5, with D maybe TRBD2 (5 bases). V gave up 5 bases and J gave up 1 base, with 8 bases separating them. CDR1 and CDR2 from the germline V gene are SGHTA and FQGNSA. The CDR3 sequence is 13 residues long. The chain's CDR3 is CASSILVQETQYF. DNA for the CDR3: TGTGCCAGCAGCATACTAGTCCAAGAGACCCAGTACTTC.

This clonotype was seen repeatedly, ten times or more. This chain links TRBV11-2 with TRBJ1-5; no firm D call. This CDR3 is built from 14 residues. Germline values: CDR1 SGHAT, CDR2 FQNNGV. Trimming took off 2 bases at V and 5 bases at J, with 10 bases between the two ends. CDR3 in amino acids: CASSLFAQDQPQHF. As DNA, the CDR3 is TGTGCCAGCAGCTTATTTGCCCAAGATCAGCCCCAGCATTTT. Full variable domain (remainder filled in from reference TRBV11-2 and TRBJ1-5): EAGVAQSPRYKIIEKRQSVAFWCNPISGHATLYWYQQILGQGPKLLIQFQNNGVVDDSQLPKDRFSAERLKGVDSTLKIQPAKLEDSAVYLCASSLFAQDQPQHFGDGTRLSIL.

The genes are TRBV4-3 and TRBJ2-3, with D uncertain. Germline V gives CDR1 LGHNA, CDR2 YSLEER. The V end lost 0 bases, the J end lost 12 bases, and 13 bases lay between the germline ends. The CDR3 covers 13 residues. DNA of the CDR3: TGCGCCAGCAGCCAAGATATTCCTGTTCCCCAGTATTTT. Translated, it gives CASSQDIPVPQYF.

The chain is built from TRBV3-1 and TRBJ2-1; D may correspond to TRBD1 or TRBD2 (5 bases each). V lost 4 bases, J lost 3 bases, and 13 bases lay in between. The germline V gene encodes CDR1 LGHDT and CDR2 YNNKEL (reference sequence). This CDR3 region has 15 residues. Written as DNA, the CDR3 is TGTGCCAGCAGCCCCGGATGGGGGTACTACAATGAGCAGTTCTTC. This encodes CASSPGWGYYNEQFF.

CDR3: CAWDRGLYGYTF. In DNA form, the CDR3 reads TGTGCCTGGGACCGCGGTCTCTATGGCTACACCTTC. The V gene is TRBV30, the J gene TRBJ1-2; D uncertain. The CDR3 has 12 amino acids. The germline V gene encodes CDR1 GTSNPN and CDR2 SVGIG (reference sequence). V lost 5 bases and J 4 bases, leaving 11 bases between the germline ends.

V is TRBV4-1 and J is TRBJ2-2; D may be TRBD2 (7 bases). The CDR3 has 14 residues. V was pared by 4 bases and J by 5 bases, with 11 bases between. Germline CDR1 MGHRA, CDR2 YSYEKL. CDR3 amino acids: CASSPEGGTGELFF. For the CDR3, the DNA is TGCGCCAGCAGCCCCGAGGGGGGGACCGGGGAGCTGTTTTTT.

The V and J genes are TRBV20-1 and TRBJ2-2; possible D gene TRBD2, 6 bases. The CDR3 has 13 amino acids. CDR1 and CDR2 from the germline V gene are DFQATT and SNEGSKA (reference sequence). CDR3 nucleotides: TGCAGCACTAGGGAGGCGAACACCGGGGAGCTGTTTTTT. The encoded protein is CSTREANTGELFF.

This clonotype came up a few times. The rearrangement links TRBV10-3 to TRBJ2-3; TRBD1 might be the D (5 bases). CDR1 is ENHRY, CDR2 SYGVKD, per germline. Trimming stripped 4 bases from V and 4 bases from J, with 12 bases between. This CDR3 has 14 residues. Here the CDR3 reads CAISVDGASDTQYF. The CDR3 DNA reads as TGTGCCATCAGTGTAGATGGGGCGTCAGATACGCAGTATTTT.

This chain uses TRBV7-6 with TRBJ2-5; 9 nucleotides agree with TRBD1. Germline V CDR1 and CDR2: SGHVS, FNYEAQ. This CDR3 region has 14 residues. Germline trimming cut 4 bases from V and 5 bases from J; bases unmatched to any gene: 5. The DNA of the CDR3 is TGTGCCAGCAGCTCGGGACAGGGTCTGGAGACCCAGTACTTC. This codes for CASSSGQGLETQYF.

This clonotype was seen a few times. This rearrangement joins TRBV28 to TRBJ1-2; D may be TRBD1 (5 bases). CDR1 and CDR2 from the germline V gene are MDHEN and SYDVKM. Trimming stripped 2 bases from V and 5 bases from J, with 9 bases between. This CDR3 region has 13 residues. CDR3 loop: CASSLEAGYGYTF. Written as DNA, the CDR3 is TGTGCCAGCAGTTTAGAAGCAGGGTATGGCTACACCTTC.

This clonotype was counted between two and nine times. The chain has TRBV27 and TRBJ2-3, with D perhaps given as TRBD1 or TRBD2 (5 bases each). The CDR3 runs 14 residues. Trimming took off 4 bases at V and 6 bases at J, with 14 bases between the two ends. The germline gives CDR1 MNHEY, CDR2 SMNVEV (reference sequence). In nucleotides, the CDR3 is TGTGCCAGCAGTTGGGACGCCCTGGGGGATACGCAGTATTTT. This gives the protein CASSWDALGDTQYF.

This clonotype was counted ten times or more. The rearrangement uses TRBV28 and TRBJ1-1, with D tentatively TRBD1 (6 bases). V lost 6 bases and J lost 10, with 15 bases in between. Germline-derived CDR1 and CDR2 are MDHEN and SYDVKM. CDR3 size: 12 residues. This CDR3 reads CASSADQGRAFF. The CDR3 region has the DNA TGTGCCAGCAGCGCCGATCAGGGGAGAGCTTTCTTT. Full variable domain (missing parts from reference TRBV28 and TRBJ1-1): DVKVTQSSRYLVKRTGEKVFLECVQDMDHENMFWYRQDPGLGLRLIYFSYDVKMKEKGDIPEGYSVSREKKERFSLILESASTNQTSMYLCASSADQGRAFFGQGTRLTVV.

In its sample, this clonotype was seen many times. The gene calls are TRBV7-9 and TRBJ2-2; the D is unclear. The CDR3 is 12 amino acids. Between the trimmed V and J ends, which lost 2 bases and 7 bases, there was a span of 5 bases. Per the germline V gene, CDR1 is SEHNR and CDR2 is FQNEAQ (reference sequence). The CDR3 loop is CASSLPGGELFF. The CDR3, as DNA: TGTGCCAGCAGCTTACCTGGCGGGGAGCTGTTTTTT.

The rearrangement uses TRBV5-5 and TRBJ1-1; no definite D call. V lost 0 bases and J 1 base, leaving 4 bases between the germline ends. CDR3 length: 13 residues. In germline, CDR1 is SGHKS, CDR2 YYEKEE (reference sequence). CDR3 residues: CASSLVRNTEAFF. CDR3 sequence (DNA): TGTGCCAGCAGCTTGGTGAGGAACACTGAAGCTTTCTTT.

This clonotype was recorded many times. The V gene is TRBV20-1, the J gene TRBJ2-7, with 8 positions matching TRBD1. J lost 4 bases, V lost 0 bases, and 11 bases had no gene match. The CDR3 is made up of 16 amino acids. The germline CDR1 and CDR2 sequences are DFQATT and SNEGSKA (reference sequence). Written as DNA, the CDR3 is TGCAGTGCTAGAGATCGGGCCAGGGGGCAAACTTACGAGCAGTACTTC. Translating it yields CSARDRARGQTYEQYF.

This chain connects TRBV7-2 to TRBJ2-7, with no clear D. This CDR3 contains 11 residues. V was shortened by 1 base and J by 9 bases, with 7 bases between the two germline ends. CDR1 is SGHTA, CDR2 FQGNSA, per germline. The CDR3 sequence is CASSLEIRQYF. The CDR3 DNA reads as TGTGCCAGCAGCTTAGAAATCAGGCAGTACTTC.

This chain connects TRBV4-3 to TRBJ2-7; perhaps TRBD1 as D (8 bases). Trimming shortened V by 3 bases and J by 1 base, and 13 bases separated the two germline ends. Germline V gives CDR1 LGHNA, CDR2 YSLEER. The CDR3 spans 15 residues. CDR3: CASSQNRGGSYEQYF. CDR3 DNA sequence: TGCGCCAGCAGCCAGAACAGGGGGGGGTCCTACGAGCAGTACTTC.

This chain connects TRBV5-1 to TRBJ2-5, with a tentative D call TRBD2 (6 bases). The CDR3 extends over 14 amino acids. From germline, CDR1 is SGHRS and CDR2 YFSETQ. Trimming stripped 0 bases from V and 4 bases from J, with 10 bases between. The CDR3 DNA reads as TGCGCCAGCAGCTTGGTTGGCGGGGTAGAGACCCAGTACTTC. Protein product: CASSLVGGVETQYF.

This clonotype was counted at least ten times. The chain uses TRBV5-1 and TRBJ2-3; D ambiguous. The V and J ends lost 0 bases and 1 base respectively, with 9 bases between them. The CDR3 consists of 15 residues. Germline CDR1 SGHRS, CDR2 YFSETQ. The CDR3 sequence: CASSLDGIRTDTQYF. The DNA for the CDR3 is TGCGCCAGCAGCTTGGACGGAATCCGCACAGATACGCAGTATTTT. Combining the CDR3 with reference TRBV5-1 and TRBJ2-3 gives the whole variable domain KAGVTQTPRYLIKTRGQQVTLSCSPISGHRSVSWYQQTPGQGLQFLFEYFSETQRNKGNFPGRFSGRQFSNSRSEMNVSTLELGDSALYLCASSLDGIRTDTQYFGPGTRLTVL.

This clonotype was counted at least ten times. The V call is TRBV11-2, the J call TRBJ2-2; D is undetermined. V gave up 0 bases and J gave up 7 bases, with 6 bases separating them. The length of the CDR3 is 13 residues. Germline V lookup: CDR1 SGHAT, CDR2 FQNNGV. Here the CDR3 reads CASSLESGGELFF. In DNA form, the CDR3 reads TGTGCCAGCAGCTTAGAGAGTGGCGGGGAGCTGTTTTTT.